This T cell receptor beta chain was captured by sequencing in a study of spatial heterogeneity in lung cancer. Study overall: Combinations of a unique TCR and a UMI were tallied in raw reads, and on average each appeared more than ten times. General study findings and limits: One measure, the expanded intratumoral alpha and beta TCR count, tracked tumor mutation counts.

The sample's time point: sample taken at primary tumor resection. No cells were sorted before sequencing. The whole RNA sequenced was extracted from tumor, nontumor lung or frozen PBMC. TCR cDNA molecules each carried a unique molecular identifier. TCRdb called the 5' RACE reads again in MiXCR, with one record for every CDR3 protein. The sample has about 10,000 distinct CDR3 sequences; about 8.5% are singletons. As concerns this clonotype: Its antigen is still unknown.

The ends were cut back, 6 bases at V and 3 bases at J, with 15 bases in the middle. Germline V CDR1 and CDR2: DFQATT, SNEGSKA (reference sequence). CDR3 length: 13 residues. The sequencing used lung tumor tissue, collected at surgery. The V and J genes are TRBV20-1 and TRBJ2-7; no clear D gene. This TCR was recovered from a male donor with early-stage non-small cell lung cancer. The CDR3 spells CSAPEQPDYEQYF. For the CDR3, the DNA is TGCAGTGCGCCGGAGCAACCCGACTACGAGCAGTACTTC.